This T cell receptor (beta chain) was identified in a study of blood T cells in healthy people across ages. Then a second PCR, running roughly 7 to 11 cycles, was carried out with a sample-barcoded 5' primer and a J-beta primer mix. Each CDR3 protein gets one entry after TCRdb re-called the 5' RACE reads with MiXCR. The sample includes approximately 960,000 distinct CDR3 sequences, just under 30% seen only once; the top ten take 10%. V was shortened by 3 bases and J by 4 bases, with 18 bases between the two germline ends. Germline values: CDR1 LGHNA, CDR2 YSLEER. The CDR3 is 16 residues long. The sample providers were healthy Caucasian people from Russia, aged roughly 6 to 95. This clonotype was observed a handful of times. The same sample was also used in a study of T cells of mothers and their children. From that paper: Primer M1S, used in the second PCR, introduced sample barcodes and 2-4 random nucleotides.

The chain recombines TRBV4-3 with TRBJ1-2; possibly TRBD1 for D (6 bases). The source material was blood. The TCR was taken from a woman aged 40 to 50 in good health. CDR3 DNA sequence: TGCGCCAGCAGCCAGGGAGGGGGGGGGCGCATCTATGGCTACACCTTC. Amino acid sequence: CASSQGGGGRIYGYTF.